This T cell receptor (beta chain) comes out of a study of radiotherapy plus CTLA-4 blockade in lung cancer. Generated by immunoSEQ multiplex PCR, the TCRdb table keeps only in-frame clones and is missing some. The sample lists roughly 60,000 clones; around 77% were seen once. Sequenced material: peripheral blood, taken from a patient treated with radiotherapy plus ipilimumab. This clonotype originated in a human donor with non-small cell lung cancer who had a complete response to radiotherapy plus ipilimumab.

CDR3 residues: CAWSFEPHSGNYEQYF. DNA of the CDR3: TGTGCCTGGAGCTTCGAGCCCCATAGCGGCAACTACGAGCAGTACTTC. This chain links TRBV30 with TRBJ2-7; TRBD2 is a possible D gene (6 bases). Germline CDR1 reads GTSNPN; CDR2 reads SVGIG (reference sequence). CDR3 length: 16 amino acids. The V and J ends lost 3 bases and 3 bases respectively, with 21 bases between them.